These 4 T cell receptor beta chains were all obtained from the same sample, sequenced in a study of graft-versus-host responses after intestinal transplantation. The table came from immunoSEQ multiplex PCR; TCRdb's copy has only in-frame clones and leaves some out. The sample shows 150,000 or so clones, approximately 91% of them seen only once. No antigen is known for these receptors. Sample: unstimulated CD4+ T cells sorted from spleen or lymph node cells, taken before intestinal transplant. The receptors originated from a human donor who received an intestinal transplant.

The rearrangement links TRBV5-8 to TRBJ2-2; D is possibly TRBD1 or TRBD2 (5 bases each). CDR3 length: 14 residues. CDR1 is SGHTS and CDR2 is YDEGEE in the germline V gene. The CDR3 DNA sequence: TGTGCTGGGGCGGGCACCCCGAACACCGGGGAGCTGTTTTTT. This encodes CAGAGTPNTGELFF.

The chain is built from TRBV30 and TRBJ1-6; tentatively, D is TRBD1 (6 bases). The CDR3 has 15 residues. The germline gives CDR1 GTSNPN, CDR2 SVGIG (reference sequence). The ends were cut back, 7 bases at V and 7 bases at J, with 20 bases in the middle. CDR3 DNA sequence: TGTGCCTCTAAACCCACAGGGATGGGAAATTCACCCCTCCACTTT. It translates to CASKPTGMGNSPLHF.

Comment on this clone: The sample carries other DNA sequences with the same CDR3. V is TRBV7-8 and J is TRBJ2-3; 13 bases line up with TRBD2. There are 15 residues in the CDR3. Germline CDR1 SGHVS, CDR2 FQNEAQ. The ends lost 3 bases at V and 4 bases at J; junction bases unmatched: 1. The CDR3 DNA is TGTGCCAGCAGCTTGGGACTAGCGGGACCAGATACGCAGTATTTT. Translated: CASSLGLAGPDTQYF.

CDR3 residues: CASSPKGTGELFF. The CDR3, as DNA: TGTGCCAGCTCACCAAAGGGCACCGGGGAGCTGTTTTTT. This rearrangement joins TRBV18 to TRBJ2-2, with no clear D. CDR1 and CDR2 from the germline V gene are KGHSH and LQKENI. This CDR3 region has 13 residues. Between the trimmed V and J ends, which lost 2 bases and 4 bases, there was a span of 5 bases.